This T cell receptor beta chain was observed in a study of T cell responses to AZD1222 COVID-19 vaccine. General study findings and limits: Nearly half of spike-specific TCRs reportedly target variant regions that are unmutated in the B.1.351 and B.1.1.7 variants.

The CDR3 has 13 residues. Looked up from germline, CDR1 is SGHRS and CDR2 is YFSETQ. V gave up 0 bases and J gave up 14 bases, with 14 bases separating them. Concerning this clone itself: Its antigen is unknown.

Clones were read by immunoSEQ multiplex PCR, and TCRdb kept only the in-frame ones, dropping some. The sample has tens of thousands of clones, around nine tenths seen once. J is TRBJ1-4 and V is TRBV5-1, with a tentative D call TRBD1 (5 bases). This material consisted of peripheral blood, taken 28 days after the second AZD1222 dose. This sequence was found in an adult who received the AZD1222 COVID-19 vaccine. CDR3 sequence reads: CASSLEGTAFLFF. The CDR3 nucleotides are TGCGCCAGCAGCTTGGAGGGGACGGCTTTTCTGTTTTTT.